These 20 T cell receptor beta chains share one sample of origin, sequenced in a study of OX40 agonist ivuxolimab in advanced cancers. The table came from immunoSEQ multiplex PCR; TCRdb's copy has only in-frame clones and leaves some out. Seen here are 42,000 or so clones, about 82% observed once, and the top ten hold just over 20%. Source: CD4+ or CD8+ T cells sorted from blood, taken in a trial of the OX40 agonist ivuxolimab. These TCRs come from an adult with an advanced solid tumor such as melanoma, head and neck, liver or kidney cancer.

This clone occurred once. CDR3 sequence reads: CASSERGDYGYTF. In DNA, the CDR3 is TGTGCCAGCAGTGAAAGGGGGGACTATGGCTACACCTTC. The V gene is TRBV6-1, the J gene TRBJ1-2; tentatively, D is TRBD1 (6 bases). The germline V gene has CDR1 MNHNS and CDR2 SASEGT. CDR3 length: 13 residues. The V and J ends lost 2 bases and 3 bases respectively, with 7 bases between them.

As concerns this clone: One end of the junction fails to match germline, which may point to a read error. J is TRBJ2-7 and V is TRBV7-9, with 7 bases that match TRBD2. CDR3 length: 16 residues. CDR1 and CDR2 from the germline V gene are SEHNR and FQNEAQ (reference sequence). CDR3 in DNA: TGCGCCAGCAGCCAAGACGCCCCGAGGGGAGGGTACGAGCAGTACTTC. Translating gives CASSQDAPRGGYEQYF.

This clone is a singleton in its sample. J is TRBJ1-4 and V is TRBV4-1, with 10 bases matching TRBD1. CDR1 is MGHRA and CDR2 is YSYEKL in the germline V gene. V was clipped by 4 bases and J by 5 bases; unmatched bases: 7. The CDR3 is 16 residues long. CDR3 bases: TGCGCCAGCAGCCCACAGTTGACAGGGGGCAATGAAAAACTGTTTTTT. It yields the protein CASSPQLTGGNEKLFF.

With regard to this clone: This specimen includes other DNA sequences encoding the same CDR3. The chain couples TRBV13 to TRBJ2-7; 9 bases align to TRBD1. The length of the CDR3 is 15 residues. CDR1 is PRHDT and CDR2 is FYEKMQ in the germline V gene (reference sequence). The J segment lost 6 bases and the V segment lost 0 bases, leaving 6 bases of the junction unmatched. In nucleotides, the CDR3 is TGTGCCAGCAGCTTAGGAGGACAGGGGAGGGGCGAGCAGTACTTC. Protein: CASSLGGQGRGEQYF.

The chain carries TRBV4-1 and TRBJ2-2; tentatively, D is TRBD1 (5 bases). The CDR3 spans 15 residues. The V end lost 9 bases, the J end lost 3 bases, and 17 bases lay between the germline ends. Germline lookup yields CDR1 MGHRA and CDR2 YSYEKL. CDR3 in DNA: TGCGCCAGTCGCCCCGACAGCTTATACACCGGGGAGCTGTTTTTT. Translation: CASRPDSLYTGELFF.

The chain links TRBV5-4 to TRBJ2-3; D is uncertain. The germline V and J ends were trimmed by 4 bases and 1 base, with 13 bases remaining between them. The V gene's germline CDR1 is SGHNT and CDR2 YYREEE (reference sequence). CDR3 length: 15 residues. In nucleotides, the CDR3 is TGTGCCAGCAGCCCCTACAAAGGTCGCACAGATACGCAGTATTTT. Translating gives CASSPYKGRTDTQYF.

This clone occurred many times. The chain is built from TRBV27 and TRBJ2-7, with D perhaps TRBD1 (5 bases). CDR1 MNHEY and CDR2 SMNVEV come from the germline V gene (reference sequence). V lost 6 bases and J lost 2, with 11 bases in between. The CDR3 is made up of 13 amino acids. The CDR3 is CASRSGSAYEQYF. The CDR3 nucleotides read TGTGCCAGCAGGTCAGGGTCCGCCTACGAGCAGTACTTC.

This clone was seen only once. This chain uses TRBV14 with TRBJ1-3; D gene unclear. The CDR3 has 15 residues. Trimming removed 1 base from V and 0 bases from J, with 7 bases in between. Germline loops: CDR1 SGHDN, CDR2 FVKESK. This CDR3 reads CASSQVDVSGNTIYF. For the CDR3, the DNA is TGTGCCAGCAGCCAAGTCGATGTCTCTGGAAACACCATATATTTT. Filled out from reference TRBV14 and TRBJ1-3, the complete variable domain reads EAGVTQFPSHSVIEKGQTVTLRCDPISGHDNLYWYRRVMGKEIKFLLHFVKESKQDESGMPNNRFLAERTGGTYSTLKVQPAELEDSGVYFCASSQVDVSGNTIYFGEGSWLTVV.

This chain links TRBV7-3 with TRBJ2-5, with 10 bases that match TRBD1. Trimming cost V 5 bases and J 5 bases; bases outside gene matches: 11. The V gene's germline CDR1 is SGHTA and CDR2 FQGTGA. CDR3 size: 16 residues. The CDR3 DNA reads TGTGCCAGCAGCGCCTTACCGGGACAGGGGTCGGAGACCCAGTACTTC. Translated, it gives CASSALPGQGSETQYF. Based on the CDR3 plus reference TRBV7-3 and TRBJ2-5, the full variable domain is GAGVSQTPSNKVTEKGKYVELRCDPISGHTALYWYRQSLGQGPEFLIYFQGTGAADDSGLPNDRFFAVRPEGSVSTLKIQRTERGDSAVYLCASSALPGQGSETQYFGPGTRLLVL.

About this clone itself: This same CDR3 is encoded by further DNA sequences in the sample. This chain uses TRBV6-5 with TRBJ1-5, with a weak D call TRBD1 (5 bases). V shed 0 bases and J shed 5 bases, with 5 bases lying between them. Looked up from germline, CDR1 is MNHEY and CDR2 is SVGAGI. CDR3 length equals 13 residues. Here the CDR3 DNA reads TGTGCCAGCAGTTACTCGGGGGATCAGCCCCAGCATTTT. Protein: CASSYSGDQPQHF.

The CDR3 coding sequence is TGTGCCAGCACTCAGCTGGGGTGGGAGGGCGAGCAGTACTTC. It specifies CASTQLGWEGEQYF. J is TRBJ2-7 and V is TRBV27; TRBD2 agrees at 7 bases. Germline CDR1 is MNHEY and CDR2 is SMNVEV (reference sequence). The trim removed 7 bases at V and 6 bases at J, leaving 12 bases unmatched. This CDR3 comprises 14 residues.

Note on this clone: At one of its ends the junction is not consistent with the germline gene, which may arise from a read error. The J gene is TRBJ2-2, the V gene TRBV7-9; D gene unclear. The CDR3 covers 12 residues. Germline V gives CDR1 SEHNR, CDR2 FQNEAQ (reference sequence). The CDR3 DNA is TGCGCCAGCAGCCCATACGGAGGGGAGCTGTTTTTT. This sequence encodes CASSPYGGELFF.

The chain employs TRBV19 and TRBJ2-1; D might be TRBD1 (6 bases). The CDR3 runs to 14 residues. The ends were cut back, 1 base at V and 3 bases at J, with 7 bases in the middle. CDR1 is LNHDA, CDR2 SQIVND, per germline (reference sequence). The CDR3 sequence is CASSIVDSYNEQFF. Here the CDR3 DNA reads TGTGCCAGTAGTATAGTGGACAGCTACAATGAGCAGTTCTTC.

For the CDR3, the DNA is TGTGCCAGCAGCTCCCAGGGTTGGGAGACCCAGTACTTC. Residues: CASSSQGWETQYF. The chain uses TRBV7-7 and TRBJ2-5, with a tentative D call TRBD1 (5 bases). The V and J ends lost 4 bases and 5 bases respectively, with 11 bases between them. The CDR3 consists of 13 residues. In germline, CDR1 is SSHAT, CDR2 FNYEAQ (reference sequence).

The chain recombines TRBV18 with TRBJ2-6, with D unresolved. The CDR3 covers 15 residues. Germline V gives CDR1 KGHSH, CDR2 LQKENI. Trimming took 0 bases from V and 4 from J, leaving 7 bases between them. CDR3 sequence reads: CASSPPLAGANVLTF. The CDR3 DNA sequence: TGTGCCAGCTCACCACCCCTCGCCGGGGCCAACGTCCTGACTTTC.

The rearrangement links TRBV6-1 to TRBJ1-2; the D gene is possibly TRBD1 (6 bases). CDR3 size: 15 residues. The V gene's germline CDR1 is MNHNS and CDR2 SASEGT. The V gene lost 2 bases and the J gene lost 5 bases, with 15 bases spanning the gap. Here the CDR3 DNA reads TGTGCCAGCAGTGAAATAGTAGGACAGACATATGGCTACACCTTC. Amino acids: CASSEIVGQTYGYTF.

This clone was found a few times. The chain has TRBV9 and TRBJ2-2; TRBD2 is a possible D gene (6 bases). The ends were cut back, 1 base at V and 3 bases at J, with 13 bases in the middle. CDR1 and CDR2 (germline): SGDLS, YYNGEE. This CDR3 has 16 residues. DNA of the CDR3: TGTGCCAGCAGCGTACTCGGGGGAAAAGACACCGGGGAGCTGTTTTTT. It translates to CASSVLGGKDTGELFF.

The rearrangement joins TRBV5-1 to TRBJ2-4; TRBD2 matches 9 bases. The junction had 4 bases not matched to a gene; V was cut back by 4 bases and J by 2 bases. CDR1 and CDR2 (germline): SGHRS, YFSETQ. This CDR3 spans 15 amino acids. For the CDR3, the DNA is TGCGCCAGCAGCCTTAGCGGGGGCCCCAAAAACATTCAGTACTTC. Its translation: CASSLSGGPKNIQYF.

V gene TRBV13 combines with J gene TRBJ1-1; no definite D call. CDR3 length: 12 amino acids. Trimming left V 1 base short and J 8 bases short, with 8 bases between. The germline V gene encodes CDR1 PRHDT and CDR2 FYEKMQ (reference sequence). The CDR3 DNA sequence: TGTGCCAGCAGCTTAGAACACCTAGAAGCTTTCTTT. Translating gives CASSLEHLEAFF.

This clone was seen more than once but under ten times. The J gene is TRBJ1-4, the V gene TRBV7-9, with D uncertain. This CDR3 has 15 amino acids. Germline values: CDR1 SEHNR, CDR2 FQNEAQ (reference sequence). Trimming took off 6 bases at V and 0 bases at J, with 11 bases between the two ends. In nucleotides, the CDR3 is TGTGCCAGCAGTTATGGACCGGCAACTAATGAAAAACTGTTTTTT. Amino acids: CASSYGPATNEKLFF.